These 30 T cell receptor beta chains were sequenced from one sample in a study of CD8 T cells in ankylosing spondylitis. Using its own MiXCR run on the 5' RACE reads, TCRdb lists one record per CDR3 protein. The profile covers around 540,000 distinct CDR3 sequences, with more than 9.5% appearing a single time and around 7% taken by the ten largest. Study-wide points: Apparently characteristic of ankylosing spondylitis blood was a TCR beta motif (roughly eight highly homologous variants).

Their antigens remain unidentified. The sample consisted of blood, either unsorted or a sorted T cell fraction (not recorded which). These receptors originate from a male donor with ankylosing spondylitis.

This clonotype was recorded a few times. The CDR3: CASSPRVDYNEQFF. Written as DNA, the CDR3 is TGTGCCAGCAGCCCGAGGGTGGACTACAATGAGCAGTTCTTC. The chain recombines TRBV7-2 with TRBJ2-1; D possibly corresponds to TRBD2 (5 bases). This CDR3 is built from 14 residues. The germline V and J ends were trimmed by 5 bases and 3 bases, with 11 bases remaining between them. Germline V gives CDR1 SGHTA, CDR2 FQGNSA.

DNA of the CDR3: TGTGCCAGCAGTGAATCCACGCAGCGGAAAGCTTTCTTT. Its translation is CASSESTQRKAFF. This chain joins TRBV25-1 and TRBJ1-1; D gene unclear. Looked up from germline, CDR1 is MGHDK and CDR2 is SYGVNS. The germline V and J ends were trimmed by 1 base and 9 bases, with 12 bases remaining between them. This CDR3 has 13 amino acids.

Only a few counts were recorded for this clonotype. V usage is TRBV27 and J usage is TRBJ2-1, with TRBD2 matching 7 bases. V trimming: 5 bases; J trimming: 2 bases; junction bases outside the gene matches: 6. The V gene's germline CDR1 is MNHEY and CDR2 SMNVEV (reference sequence). The CDR3 is 15 amino acids. The DNA for the CDR3 is TGTGCCAGCAGTCAAGAGCGGGGAACCTACAATGAGCAGTTCTTC. Amino acid sequence: CASSQERGTYNEQFF.

This clonotype was seen a few times. This chain joins TRBV6-1 and TRBJ1-2; 7 nucleotides align to TRBD1. Trimming removed 6 bases from V and 4 bases from J; junction bases left unmatched: 5. The CDR3 has 13 amino acids. The germline V gene has CDR1 MNHNS and CDR2 SASEGT. In DNA, the CDR3 is TGTGCCAGCAGCATAACAGGGGCCTATGGCTACACCTTC. Translated, it gives CASSITGAYGYTF.

This clonotype was observed a few times. The genes are TRBV11-3 and TRBJ2-5, with unresolved D. This CDR3 contains 14 residues. CDR1 and CDR2 (germline): SGHNT, YENEEA. Trimming pared 6 bases from V and 0 bases from J, leaving 11 bases between. The CDR3: CASRGLAHQETQYF. The CDR3 DNA is TGTGCCAGCAGGGGCCTCGCGCACCAAGAGACCCAGTACTTC.

This clonotype was recorded at least ten times. The gene calls are TRBV7-9 and TRBJ2-3; 7 nucleotides align to TRBD1. V trimming: 5 bases; J trimming: 5 bases; junction bases outside the gene matches: 10. The CDR3 length is 15 residues. Per the germline V gene, CDR1 is SEHNR and CDR2 is FQNEAQ (reference sequence). CDR3 sequence (DNA): TGTGCCAGCAGCATGTACTGGACAGGCGGAGATACGCAGTATTTT. Its translation: CASSMYWTGGDTQYF.

This chain uses TRBV4-1 with TRBJ2-3, with D possibly being TRBD1 (6 bases). The CDR3 contains 17 residues. In germline, CDR1 is MGHRA, CDR2 YSYEKL. The V end lost 1 base, the J end lost 3 bases, and 17 bases lay between the germline ends. The CDR3 loop is CASSQGGRASGTDTQYF. The DNA of the CDR3 is TGCGCCAGCAGCCAAGGGGGGCGGGCTTCAGGGACAGATACGCAGTATTTT.

The chain recombines TRBV20-1 with TRBJ1-5, with D possibly being TRBD1 (6 bases). CDR1 is DFQATT and CDR2 is SNEGSKA in the germline V gene (reference sequence). V lost 1 base and J lost 2, with 15 bases in between. The CDR3 length is 16 residues. The CDR3 DNA reads as TGCAGTGCTAGAGGGACAGAGGGGTTTGGCAATCAGCCCCAGCATTTT. Amino acids: CSARGTEGFGNQPQHF.

The chain uses TRBV5-1 and TRBJ2-2, with D perhaps matching TRBD1 (7 bases). Trimming took off 4 bases at V and 2 bases at J, with 15 bases between the two ends. The CDR3 is 16 amino acids. CDR1 and CDR2 from the germline V gene are SGHRS and YFSETQ. This CDR3 is CASSIWGDRNTGELFF. The CDR3 coding sequence is TGCGCCAGCAGCATTTGGGGGGACAGAAACACCGGGGAGCTGTTTTTT.

The chain links TRBV7-6 to TRBJ1-2; D is possibly TRBD1 (6 bases). The V gene's germline CDR1 is SGHVS and CDR2 FNYEAQ. There are 13 residues in the CDR3. V was trimmed by 0 bases and J by 4 bases, leaving 6 bases between them. CDR3 coding DNA: TGTGCCAGCAGCTTAGCGACAGGCTATGGCTACACCTTC. This sequence encodes CASSLATGYGYTF.

This clonotype was observed many times. V usage is TRBV29-1 and J usage is TRBJ2-1; TRBD1 agrees at 7 bases. The V segment lost 4 bases and the J segment 8 bases; nucleotides outside the gene matches: 5. CDR1 and CDR2 from the germline V gene are SQVTM and ANQGSEA. The CDR3 runs 12 residues. The CDR3 DNA reads TGCAGCGTTGGGCCCCAGGGGGATGAGCAGTTCTTC. This sequence encodes CSVGPQGDEQFF.

The chain employs TRBV27 and TRBJ1-5; a possible D gene is TRBD1 (6 bases). Looked up from germline, CDR1 is MNHEY and CDR2 is SMNVEV (reference sequence). The ends were cut back, 5 bases at V and 1 base at J, with 15 bases in the middle. The CDR3 consists of 16 residues. Written as DNA, the CDR3 is TGTGCCAGCAGTCCATCCCCGGGGGCAAGCAATCAGCCCCAGCATTTT. Protein: CASSPSPGASNQPQHF.

The chain carries TRBV16 and TRBJ1-1; D is unclear. The CDR3 has 15 amino acids. The germline CDR1 and CDR2 sequences are KGHSY and FQNENV. The V and J ends lost 0 bases and 4 bases respectively, with 12 bases between them. The CDR3 DNA sequence: TGTGCCAGCAGCCAATCGGGGTGGCGAGGCACTGAAGCTTTCTTT. Protein: CASSQSGWRGTEAFF.

This clonotype was seen more than once but under ten times. The CDR3 DNA is TGTGCCAGCAGAGGACTCGGAGACGAGCAGTACTTC. Encoded protein: CASRGLGDEQYF. The chain has TRBV6-2 or TRBV6-3 and TRBJ2-7; perhaps TRBD2 as D (5 bases). Germline V gene data show CDR1 as MNHEY and CDR2 as SVGEGT. Trimming shortened V by 6 bases and J by 5 bases, and 11 bases separated the two germline ends. There are 12 residues in the CDR3.

V gene TRBV27 combines with J gene TRBJ2-1; D gene uncertain. This CDR3 is built from 16 residues. Trimming left V 2 bases short and J 0 bases short, with 11 bases between. The V gene's germline CDR1 is MNHEY and CDR2 SMNVEV (reference sequence). The CDR3 DNA follows: TGTGCCAGCAGTTTACGACGGGCGAGCTCCTACAATGAGCAGTTCTTC. It yields the protein CASSLRRASSYNEQFF.

The sample holds one count of this clonotype. The gene calls are TRBV11-2 and TRBJ2-7; D unresolved. Trimming left V 0 bases short and J 4 bases short, with 7 bases between. CDR1 is SGHAT, CDR2 FQNNGV, per germline. The CDR3 runs to 13 residues. The CDR3 nucleotides read TGTGCCAGCAGCTTAGATGGTCCTTACGAGCAGTACGTC. Translation: CASSLDGPYEQYV.

The V call is TRBV5-1, the J call TRBJ1-2; TRBD1 matches 9 bases. The V gene end was trimmed by 1 base and the J gene end by 4 bases; junction bases not matched to a gene: 2. The CDR3 sequence is 14 residues long. CDR1 is SGHRS and CDR2 is YFSETQ in the germline V gene. The CDR3 protein is CASSLTGGTYGYTF. The CDR3 DNA sequence: TGCGCCAGCAGCTTGACAGGGGGCACCTATGGCTACACCTTC.

This clonotype turned up a few times. This chain connects TRBV5-1 to TRBJ1-2; unclear D gene. Trimming stripped 3 bases from V and 4 bases from J, with 13 bases between. The CDR3 extends over 14 amino acids. Germline CDR1 SGHRS, CDR2 YFSETQ. The CDR3 DNA reads as TGCGCCAGCAGCTACGAGGACGGAACCTATGGCTACACCTTC. Translated, it gives CASSYEDGTYGYTF.

The V gene is TRBV6-5, the J gene TRBJ2-3; tentatively, D is TRBD1 (6 bases). Germline values: CDR1 MNHEY, CDR2 SVGAGI. The CDR3 loop spans 15 amino acids. V was clipped by 2 bases and J by 3 bases, with 12 bases between them. CDR3 residues: CASSYARGRTDTQYF. CDR3 sequence (DNA): TGTGCCAGCAGTTACGCCAGGGGAAGGACAGATACGCAGTATTTT.

The rearrangement links TRBV2 to TRBJ2-1, with TRBD2 matching over 10 bases. V was clipped by 7 bases and J by 7 bases; unmatched bases: 7. This CDR3 region has 14 residues. CDR1 and CDR2 (germline): SNHLY, FYNNEI. The CDR3: CASKPSGGDNEQFF. CDR3 bases: TGTGCCAGCAAACCCAGCGGGGGGGATAATGAGCAGTTCTTC.

This clonotype was counted only a few times. The gene calls are TRBV20-1 and TRBJ2-3, with 8 bases aligning to TRBD2. Trimming took 3 bases from V and 3 from J; bases not matched to a gene: 8. Germline-derived CDR1 and CDR2 are DFQATT and SNEGSKA (reference sequence). This CDR3 contains 15 residues. Here the CDR3 DNA reads TGCAGTGCTAGCCCGCCCGCGGGAGGAACAGATACGCAGTATTTT. Protein product: CSASPPAGGTDTQYF.

This clonotype was seen repeatedly, ten times or more. The J gene is TRBJ1-5, the V gene TRBV6-2 or TRBV6-3, with D unresolved. The CDR3 spans 14 residues. Germline CDR1 reads MNHEY; CDR2 reads SVGEGT. Trimming removed 2 bases from V and 0 bases from J, with 5 bases in between. CDR3 residues: CASSYKNSNQPQHF. In nucleotides, the CDR3 is TGTGCCAGCAGTTACAAAAATAGCAATCAGCCCCAGCATTTT.

This clonotype was observed many times. The chain joins TRBV20-1 to TRBJ2-3; D might be TRBD2 (6 bases). The CDR3 runs 13 residues. V lost 6 bases to trimming and J lost 3 bases, with 13 bases between them. The germline gives CDR1 DFQATT, CDR2 SNEGSKA (reference sequence). This chain's CDR3 is CSAGHSGTDTQYF. CDR3 in DNA: TGCAGTGCGGGGCACAGCGGGACAGATACGCAGTATTTT.

This clonotype turned up a few times. The chain's CDR3 is CSALDRAPYEQYF. Here the CDR3 DNA reads TGCAGTGCTCTTGACAGGGCTCCCTACGAGCAGTACTTC. This sequence joins TRBV20-1 and TRBJ2-7, with 7 bases aligning to TRBD1. There are 13 residues in the CDR3. Germline CDR1 and CDR2: DFQATT and SNEGSKA (reference sequence). V lost 5 bases and J lost 2; bases outside the gene matches: 6.

This clonotype was picked up a small number of times. The V and J genes are TRBV20-1 and TRBJ1-2; 10 bases map to TRBD1. The germline gives CDR1 DFQATT, CDR2 SNEGSKA (reference sequence). The V gene end was trimmed by 0 bases and the J gene end by 2 bases; junction bases not matched to a gene: 3. The CDR3 extends over 15 amino acids. The CDR3 DNA reads as TGCAGTGCTAGAGATGGACAGGGGGGGAACTATGGCTACACCTTC. It is translated as CSARDGQGGNYGYTF.

In this sample, this clonotype turned up many times. The chain uses TRBV7-9 and TRBJ2-3, with D possibly being TRBD2 (5 bases). Germline V CDR1 and CDR2: SEHNR, FQNEAQ (reference sequence). The V and J ends lost 10 bases and 7 bases respectively, with 12 bases between them. This CDR3 contains 11 residues. Written as DNA, the CDR3 is TGTGCCATCAACCCGGGGAATACGCAGTATTTT. It specifies CAINPGNTQYF.

This clonotype turned up a few times. CDR3 region: CSARAPGLADKQNIQYF. The CDR3 DNA sequence: TGCAGTGCTAGAGCCCCCGGACTAGCTGATAAACAAAACATTCAGTACTTC. The chain joins TRBV20-1 to TRBJ2-4, with TRBD2 matching over 8 bases. The V gene end was trimmed by 1 base and the J gene end by 5 bases; junction bases not matched to a gene: 13. The CDR3 totals 17 residues. The germline V gene has CDR1 DFQATT and CDR2 SNEGSKA (reference sequence).

The CDR3 region is CASSGKTSGRVYEQYF. CDR3 DNA sequence: TGTGCCAGTAGTGGAAAGACTAGCGGGAGGGTCTACGAGCAGTACTTC. The gene calls are TRBV19 and TRBJ2-7, with TRBD2 identical over 14 bases. Germline CDR1 is LNHDA and CDR2 is SQIVND (reference sequence). V was clipped by 5 bases and J by 3 bases; unmatched bases: 6. The CDR3 has 16 residues.

This clonotype was counted between two and nine times. This chain uses TRBV12-3 or TRBV12-4 with TRBJ2-7; 7 bases match TRBD2. J was trimmed by 2 bases and V by 3 bases; bases with no gene match: 4. The CDR3 consists of 14 residues. CDR3 in amino acids: CASSFGGTTYEQYF. The CDR3, as DNA: TGTGCCAGCAGTTTCGGGGGGACGACCTACGAGCAGTACTTC.

This sequence joins TRBV12-3 or TRBV12-4 and TRBJ2-1; the D is unclear. CDR3 size: 17 residues. Trimming removed 3 bases at V and 6 bases at J, with 21 bases between. CDR3 nucleotides: TGTGCCAGCAGTTTGGTATACACCTCGTTTGAGAGCAATGAGCAGTTCTTC. Amino acid sequence: CASSLVYTSFESNEQFF.